Reported below is one TCR beta chain. Germline V gene sequence: CDR1 SGHVS, CDR2 FNYEAQ. Trimming left V 1 base short and J 0 bases short, with 14 bases between. This CDR3 comprises 17 residues. This entry belongs to a study of blood T cell repertoires in COVID-19. Overall study: From T cells, B-cell-depleted T cells, or PBMCs came the material, which was cDNA or gDNA.

Study processing details: Amplification with reference gene primers provided the estimates of nucleated cell counts. Clones were sequenced by immunoSEQ multiplex PCR, and TCRdb holds only the in-frame ones, with some missing. That table gives V, J and clone size, and the DNA gave D and trimming. The sample lists fewer than 600,000 clones; roughly 89% were seen once. The sequenced material came from peripheral blood. The clonotype originates from a young man with COVID-19, enrolled during active disease. The V and J genes are TRBV7-6 and TRBJ2-3; D is perhaps TRBD1 (7 bases). CDR3 region: CASSLGPGGFSTDTQYF. The CDR3 bases are TGTGCCAGCAGCTTAGGACCAGGGGGGTTTAGCACAGATACGCAGTATTTT.